This T cell receptor beta chain was retrieved from a study of post-analysis software for immune sequencing data. Study-wide points: Roughly 5 TRBV segments, TRBV5-6, TRBV5-1 and TRBV20-1 among them, were found more frequent in patients than controls.

The germline CDR1 and CDR2 sequences are SEHNR and FQNEAQ (reference sequence). CDR3 length: 13 amino acids. The junction had 5 bases not matched to a gene; V was cut back by 5 bases and J by 10 bases. In regard to this clonotype: Its specificity is unknown.

Each TCR beta cDNA library carried unique molecular identifiers. TCRdb re-analysed the PCR reads in MiXCR, keeping a single row per CDR3 protein. Counted here are approximately 400,000 distinct CDR3 sequences, around a third occurring once; the ten biggest clones make up around 15%. This receptor was identified in a girl under 18 with multiple sclerosis. V and J are TRBV7-9 and TRBJ2-1, with TRBD1 matching over 10 bases. Sequences were obtained from blood. CDR3 DNA sequence: TGTGCCAGCAGCCGGACAGGGGGGTACGAGCAGTTCTTC. Encoded protein: CASSRTGGYEQFF.